This TCR beta chain emerged from a study of T cell responses to AZD1222 COVID-19 vaccine. Germline V gene lookup returns CDR1 GTSNPN and CDR2 SVGIG (reference sequence). This CDR3 has 11 amino acids. V lost 3 bases to trimming and J lost 8 bases, with 10 bases between them. The assay was immunoSEQ multiplex PCR, and TCRdb's table has in-frame clones only and misses some. The table has 140,000 to 150,000 clones, approximately 83% seen once. Broader study findings: Sampling captured repertoires only after the peak T cell response.

As regards this clone: The antigen remains unidentified.

Sequenced material: peripheral blood, taken on day 0 of AZD1222 vaccination. The chain uses TRBV30 and TRBJ1-2; D may be TRBD1 (5 bases). The clonotype was recovered from an adult in good health. CDR3 DNA: TGTGCCTGGAGCCGACAGAGGGGCTACACCTTC. This sequence encodes CAWSRQRGYTF.